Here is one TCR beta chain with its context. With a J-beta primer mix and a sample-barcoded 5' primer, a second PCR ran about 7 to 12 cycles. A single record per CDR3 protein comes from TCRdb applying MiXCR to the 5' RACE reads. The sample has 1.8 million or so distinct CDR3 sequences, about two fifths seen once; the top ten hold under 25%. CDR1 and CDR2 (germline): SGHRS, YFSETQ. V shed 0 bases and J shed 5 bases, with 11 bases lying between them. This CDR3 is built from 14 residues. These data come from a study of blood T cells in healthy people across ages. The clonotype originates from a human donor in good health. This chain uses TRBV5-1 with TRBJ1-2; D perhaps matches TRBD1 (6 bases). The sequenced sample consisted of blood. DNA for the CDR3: TGCGCCAGCAGCTTGGAGGGACACTCTTATGGCTACACCTTC. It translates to CASSLEGHSYGYTF.